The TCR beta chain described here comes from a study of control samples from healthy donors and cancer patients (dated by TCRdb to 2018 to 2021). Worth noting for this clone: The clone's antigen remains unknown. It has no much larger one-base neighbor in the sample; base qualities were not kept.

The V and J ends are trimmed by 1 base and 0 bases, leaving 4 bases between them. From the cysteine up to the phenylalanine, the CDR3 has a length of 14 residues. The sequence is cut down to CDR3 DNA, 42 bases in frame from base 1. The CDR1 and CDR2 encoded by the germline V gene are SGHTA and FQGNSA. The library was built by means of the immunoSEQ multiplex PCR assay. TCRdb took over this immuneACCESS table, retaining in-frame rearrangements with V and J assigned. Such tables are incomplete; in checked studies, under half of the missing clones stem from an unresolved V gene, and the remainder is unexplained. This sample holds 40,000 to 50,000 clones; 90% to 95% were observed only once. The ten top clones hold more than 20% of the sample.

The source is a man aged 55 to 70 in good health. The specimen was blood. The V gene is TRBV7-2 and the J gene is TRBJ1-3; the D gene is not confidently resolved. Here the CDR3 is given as CASSLDRSGNTIYF. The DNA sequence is TGTGCCAGCAGCTTAGATCGCTCTGGAAACACCATATATTTT.